One sample yielded the 31 T cell receptor beta chains listed below, sequenced in a study of T cell responses to AZD1222 COVID-19 vaccine. Profiled with immunoSEQ multiplex PCR; TCRdb holds only in-frame clones, not every one. Of about 110,000 clones listed, around 87% are singletons. The sample here was peripheral blood, taken 28 days after the second AZD1222 dose. The receptors were sampled from an adult who received the AZD1222 COVID-19 vaccine.

CDR3 sequence reads: CASSLATGTDYGYTF. The CDR3 DNA reads as TGTGCCAGTAGTCTCGCGACCGGGACAGACTATGGCTACACCTTC. The chain uses TRBV19 and TRBJ1-2; 7 nucleotides align to TRBD1. Germline CDR1 LNHDA, CDR2 SQIVND (reference sequence). This CDR3 is built from 15 residues. V lost 5 bases and J lost 3; bases outside the gene matches: 9. The variable domain in full, completed from reference TRBV19 and TRBJ1-2, reads DGGITQSPKYLFRKEGQNVTLSCEQNLNHDAMYWYRQDPGQGLRLIYYSQIVNDFQKGDIAEGYSVSREKKESFPLTVTSAQKNPTAFYLCASSLATGTDYGYTFGSGTRLTVV.

The chain links TRBV12-5 to TRBJ1-2; no clear D. V shed 5 bases and J shed 6 bases, with 19 bases lying between them. The CDR3 is 15 residues long. The germline gives CDR1 LGHNT, CDR2 FRNRAP. The CDR3 protein is CASGAYIENGDGYTF. CDR3 nucleotide sequence: TGTGCTAGTGGTGCATACATCGAAAACGGCGATGGCTACACCTTC.

The chain links TRBV27 to TRBJ1-1, with 8 bases that match TRBD1. Unmatched junction bases numbered 6, after V lost 4 bases and J lost 2 bases. The V gene's germline CDR1 is MNHEY and CDR2 SMNVEV (reference sequence). This CDR3 is 15 amino acids long. The CDR3 here is CASSSWDRFNTEAFF. CDR3 coding DNA: TGTGCCAGCAGTTCCTGGGACAGGTTCAACACTGAAGCTTTCTTT.

This chain connects TRBV10-3 to TRBJ2-3; D perhaps matches TRBD2 (5 bases). The CDR3 has 15 residues. V lost 3 bases and J 0 bases, leaving 10 bases between the germline ends. Germline assignment: CDR1 ENHRY and CDR2 SYGVKD. The CDR3 DNA reads TGTGCCATCAGTGAAGCGGACCAAAGCACAGATACGCAGTATTTT. The encoded protein is CAISEADQSTDTQYF.

This chain connects TRBV9 to TRBJ1-1; D gene uncertain. Germline CDR1 and CDR2: SGDLS and YYNGEE. The V end was cut by 3 bases, the J end by 1 base, with 7 bases between. The CDR3 extends over 13 amino acids. Here the CDR3 DNA reads TGTGCCAGCAGCGCCCCCCCGAACACTGAAGCTTTCTTT. This encodes CASSAPPNTEAFF. Complete variable domain (other parts from reference TRBV9 and TRBJ1-1): DSGVTQTPKHLITATGQRVTLRCSPRSGDLSVYWYQQSLDQGLQFLIQYYNGEERAKGNILERFSAQQFPDLHSELNLSSLELGDSALYFCASSAPPNTEAFFGQGTRLTVV.

V is TRBV29-1 and J is TRBJ2-7, with 7 positions matching TRBD1. Germline CDR1 reads SQVTM; CDR2 reads ANQGSEA. The trim removed 4 bases at V and 3 bases at J, leaving 3 bases unmatched. The CDR3 has 12 amino acids. The CDR3 reads CSVGTGRYEQYF. In DNA form, the CDR3 reads TGCAGCGTTGGGACAGGACGCTACGAGCAGTACTTC.

This chain connects TRBV29-1 to TRBJ1-1, with D hard to call. CDR3 length: 12 amino acids. Germline V lookup: CDR1 SQVTM, CDR2 ANQGSEA. Trimming stripped 2 bases from V and 4 bases from J, with 8 bases between. CDR3: CSVESVSTEAFF. The CDR3 bases are TGCAGCGTTGAATCGGTCAGCACTGAAGCTTTCTTT.

The gene calls are TRBV5-1 and TRBJ2-7; 12 bases map to TRBD2. This CDR3 comprises 18 residues. Trimming at V came to 1 base and at J to 3 bases, leaving 11 bases not matched to a gene. Germline-derived CDR1 and CDR2 are SGHRS and YFSETQ. The CDR3 sequence is CASSLWEATSGRSYEQYF. CDR3 nucleotide sequence: TGCGCCAGCAGCTTGTGGGAAGCGACTAGCGGGAGAAGCTACGAGCAGTACTTC.

The chain combines TRBV14 with TRBJ2-1; D not resolved. Trimming stripped 0 bases from V and 8 bases from J, with 11 bases between. There are 14 residues in the CDR3. Germline-derived CDR1 and CDR2 are SGHDN and FVKESK. The CDR3 DNA reads as TGTGCCAGCAGCCAAGATCTTAAAGTGGATGAGCAGTTCTTC. Translation: CASSQDLKVDEQFF.

With respect to this clone: The sample contains more than one DNA sequence encoding this CDR3. The chain uses TRBV9 and TRBJ1-2; tentatively, D is TRBD1 (5 bases). The CDR3 has 13 amino acids. Germline V lookup: CDR1 SGDLS, CDR2 YYNGEE. Deletions cut 2 bases from V and 1 base from J, with 6 bases between. The CDR3 sequence is CASSVQGNYGYTF. For the CDR3, the DNA is TGTGCCAGCAGCGTTCAGGGTAACTATGGCTACACCTTC.

The chain links TRBV9 to TRBJ1-3; D is ambiguous. Trimming shortened V by 0 bases and J by 0 bases, and 10 bases separated the two germline ends. Per the germline V gene, CDR1 is SGDLS and CDR2 is YYNGEE. The CDR3 loop spans 16 amino acids. The CDR3 bases are TGTGCCAGCAGCGTAGAGGGCAGGAGCTCTGGAAACACCATATATTTT. This translates into CASSVEGRSSGNTIYF. Based on the CDR3 plus reference TRBV9 and TRBJ1-3, the full variable domain is DSGVTQTPKHLITATGQRVTLRCSPRSGDLSVYWYQQSLDQGLQFLIQYYNGEERAKGNILERFSAQQFPDLHSELNLSSLELGDSALYFCASSVEGRSSGNTIYFGEGSWLTVV.

The chain combines TRBV29-1 with TRBJ2-7, with D perhaps TRBD2 (5 bases). CDR3 length: 11 residues. The V gene lost 7 bases and the J gene lost 3 bases, with 10 bases spanning the gap. Germline lookup yields CDR1 SQVTM and CDR2 ANQGSEA. The chain's CDR3 is CSARTGYEQYF. In nucleotides, the CDR3 is TGCAGCGCTAGGACTGGCTACGAGCAGTACTTC.

The V and J genes are TRBV9 and TRBJ2-6; a possible D gene is TRBD1 (5 bases). V dropped 1 base and J dropped 0 bases, with 8 bases sitting between them. This CDR3 has 16 amino acids. Germline V gene sequence: CDR1 SGDLS, CDR2 YYNGEE. CDR3: CASSVTGYSGANVLTF. The DNA of the CDR3 is TGTGCCAGCAGCGTAACAGGTTACTCTGGGGCCAACGTCCTGACTTTC.

The count of this clone is one. This chain joins TRBV7-9 and TRBJ2-5, with D perhaps TRBD1 (5 bases). This CDR3 region has 14 residues. From germline, CDR1 is SEHNR and CDR2 FQNEAQ (reference sequence). Trimming stripped 6 bases from V and 0 bases from J, with 11 bases between. This CDR3 is CASSSQAYQETQYF. In nucleotides, the CDR3 is TGTGCCAGCAGTTCACAGGCGTACCAAGAGACCCAGTACTTC.

The chain couples TRBV21-1 to TRBJ2-3. TRBV21-1 is flagged as a pseudogene. This CDR3 contains 16 residues. CDR3 sequence reads: CASSNSPPYITDTQYF. The DNA of the CDR3 is TGTGCCAGCAGCAATTCACCACCTTATATCACAGATACGCAGTATTTT.

This chain's CDR3 is CASSQDSVGGSYNEQFF. CDR3 nucleotide sequence: TGCGCCAGCAGCCAAGATTCAGTCGGGGGAAGCTACAATGAGCAGTTCTTC. V gene TRBV4-3 combines with J gene TRBJ2-1; TRBD2 might be the D (6 bases). Looked up from germline, CDR1 is LGHNA and CDR2 is YSLEER. This CDR3 has 17 residues. V was shortened by 0 bases and J by 3 bases, with 15 bases between the two germline ends.

The V gene is TRBV27, the J gene TRBJ1-1; the D is unclear. Trimming pared 5 bases from V and 2 bases from J, leaving 12 bases between. The CDR3 totals 14 residues. Germline V CDR1 and CDR2: MNHEY, SMNVEV (reference sequence). The CDR3 loop reads CASSPLPLNTEAFF. In DNA form, the CDR3 reads TGTGCCAGCAGTCCCCTTCCCCTTAACACTGAAGCTTTCTTT.

The chain couples TRBV7-3 to TRBJ2-1; the D gene is possibly TRBD2 (6 bases). Trimming removed 1 base from V and 10 bases from J, with 17 bases in between. The CDR3 has 15 amino acids. Looked up from germline, CDR1 is SGHTA and CDR2 is FQGTGA. CDR3 sequence (DNA): TGTGCCAGCAGCTTAAATGGGCGGGGAGTAGGCGAGCAGTTCTTC. Residues: CASSLNGRGVGEQFF.

The rearrangement links TRBV19 to TRBJ1-5; D gene unclear. Germline V lookup: CDR1 LNHDA, CDR2 SQIVND (reference sequence). V was pared by 6 bases and J by 5 bases, with 11 bases between. The CDR3 spans 13 residues. The CDR3 loop reads CASRGDTYQPQHF. The CDR3 DNA is TGTGCCAGTAGGGGCGACACCTATCAGCCCCAGCATTTT.

The chain combines TRBV5-1 with TRBJ1-1; D gene unclear. Germline V gives CDR1 SGHRS, CDR2 YFSETQ. V was clipped by 10 bases and J by 1 base, with 17 bases between them. The CDR3 length is 14 residues. DNA for the CDR3: TGCGCCTCACAAGAAAGGACGGCGAACACTGAAGCTTTCTTT. This gives the protein CASQERTANTEAFF.

The rearrangement uses TRBV15 and TRBJ2-5; tentatively, D is TRBD1 or TRBD2 (5 bases each). Germline CDR1 LNHNV, CDR2 YYDKDF (reference sequence). This CDR3 is built from 15 residues. Trimming shortened V by 0 bases and J by 5 bases, and 13 bases separated the two germline ends. This CDR3 is CATSRDREGSETQYF. The CDR3 DNA reads TGTGCCACCAGCAGAGATCGAGAGGGGAGTGAGACCCAGTACTTC.

V usage is TRBV5-6 and J usage is TRBJ2-1; D might be TRBD1 or TRBD2, each matching 6 bases. Germline lookup yields CDR1 SGHDT and CDR2 YYEEEE. V lost 5 bases, J lost 3 bases, and 15 bases lay in between. The CDR3 sequence is 15 residues long. The chain's CDR3 is CASSYRGPYYNEQFF. Written as DNA, the CDR3 is TGTGCCAGCAGTTATCGGGGGCCCTACTACAATGAGCAGTTCTTC.

This chain links TRBV15 with TRBJ1-2, with D perhaps matching TRBD1 (5 bases). V was pared by 5 bases and J by 6 bases, with 19 bases between. This CDR3 has 15 amino acids. Germline CDR1 LNHNV, CDR2 YYDKDF (reference sequence). CDR3 DNA sequence: TGTGCCACCAGCGGGTTCGGACCACGGGACGATGGCTACACCTTC. Protein product: CATSGFGPRDDGYTF. Together with reference TRBV15 and TRBJ1-2, the CDR3 gives the full variable domain: DAMVIQNPRYQVTQFGKPVTLSCSQTLNHNVMYWYQQKSSQAPKLLFHYYDKDFNNEADTPDNFQSRRPNTSFCFLDIRSPGLGDTAMYLCATSGFGPRDDGYTFGSGTRLTVV.

The V and J genes are TRBV5-4 and TRBJ2-2, with D uncertain. Deletions cut 4 bases from V and 4 bases from J, with 14 bases between. The CDR3 consists of 15 residues. Germline assignment: CDR1 SGHNT and CDR2 YYREEE (reference sequence). The CDR3 DNA is TGTGCCAGCAGCACACACTCCTCGATCACCGGGGAGCTGTTTTTT. It codes for CASSTHSSITGELFF.

The J gene is TRBJ2-7, the V gene TRBV18; D is unresolved. Germline CDR1 and CDR2: KGHSH and LQKENI. The V gene lost 2 bases and the J gene lost 6 bases, with 5 bases spanning the gap. The CDR3 has 11 amino acids. CDR3 loop: CASSPSFEQYF. In nucleotides, the CDR3 is TGTGCCAGCTCACCATCATTCGAGCAGTACTTC.

The V call is TRBV6-2 or TRBV6-3, the J call TRBJ2-1; D is unresolved. Germline CDR1 reads MNHEY; CDR2 reads SVGEGT. The CDR3 contains 11 residues. The ends were cut back, 5 bases at V and 11 bases at J, with 10 bases in the middle. CDR3 in amino acids: CASSPKRQQFF. DNA of the CDR3: TGTGCCAGCAGTCCAAAGCGACAGCAGTTCTTC.

The rearrangement joins TRBV27 to TRBJ2-3, with 11 bases aligning to TRBD1. The germline V gene encodes CDR1 MNHEY and CDR2 SMNVEV (reference sequence). Unmatched junction bases numbered 6, after V lost 6 bases and J lost 7 bases. This CDR3 is 14 amino acids long. CDR3 amino acids: CASRSGTGGHTQYF. As DNA, the CDR3 is TGTGCCAGCAGGTCCGGGACAGGGGGGCATACGCAGTATTTT.

This chain uses TRBV27 with TRBJ1-1; no clear D. Deletions cut 8 bases from V and 6 bases from J, with 16 bases between. CDR3 size: 13 residues. Germline V gives CDR1 MNHEY, CDR2 SMNVEV (reference sequence). CDR3 nucleotides: TGTGCCAGCGGGCCTCGAGGTAGGGCTGAAGCTTTCTTT. Translated: CASGPRGRAEAFF.

The chain employs TRBV6-4 and TRBJ1-2; D uncertain. The ends were cut back, 0 bases at V and 4 bases at J, with 6 bases in the middle. Germline V gene lookup returns CDR1 MRHNA and CDR2 SNTAGT. The CDR3 is 13 residues long. CDR3 protein: CASSDSSGYGYTF. The CDR3 DNA follows: TGTGCCAGCAGTGACTCGTCAGGCTATGGCTACACCTTC.

The CDR3 spells CASSLGLRWEQYF. The CDR3 DNA is TGTGCCAGCAGCTTGGGCCTCCGTTGGGAGCAGTACTTC. This sequence joins TRBV11-2 and TRBJ2-7; D gene unclear. The CDR3 is 13 amino acids. V was clipped by 3 bases and J by 7 bases, with 13 bases between them. The germline V gene encodes CDR1 SGHAT and CDR2 FQNNGV.

The rearrangement joins TRBV28 to TRBJ1-1; D perhaps matches TRBD1 (5 bases). V lost 2 bases and J 10 bases, leaving 11 bases between the germline ends. Germline-derived CDR1 and CDR2 are MDHEN and SYDVKM. The CDR3 sequence is 12 residues long. The chain's CDR3 is CASSLKAGRAFF. The CDR3 bases are TGTGCCAGCAGTTTAAAGGCAGGGCGAGCTTTCTTT.